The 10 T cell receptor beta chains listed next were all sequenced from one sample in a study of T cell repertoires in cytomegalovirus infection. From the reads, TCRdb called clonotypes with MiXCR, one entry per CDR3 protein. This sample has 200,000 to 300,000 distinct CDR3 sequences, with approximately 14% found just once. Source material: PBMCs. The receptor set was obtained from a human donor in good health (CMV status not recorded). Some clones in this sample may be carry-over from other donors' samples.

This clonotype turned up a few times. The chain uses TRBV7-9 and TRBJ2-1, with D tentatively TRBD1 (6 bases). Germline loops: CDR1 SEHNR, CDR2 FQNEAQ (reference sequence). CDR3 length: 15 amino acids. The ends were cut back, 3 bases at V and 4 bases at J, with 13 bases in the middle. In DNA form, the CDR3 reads TGTGCCAGCAGCTTTGGACAGAGCGCTTACAATGAGCAGTTCTTC. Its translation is CASSFGQSAYNEQFF.

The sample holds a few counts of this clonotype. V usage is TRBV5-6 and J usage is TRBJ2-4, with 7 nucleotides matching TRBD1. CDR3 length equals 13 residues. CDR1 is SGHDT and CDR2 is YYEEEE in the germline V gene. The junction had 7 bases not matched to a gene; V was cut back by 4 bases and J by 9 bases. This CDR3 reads CASSRTTGVIQYF. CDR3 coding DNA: TGTGCCAGCAGCCGAACAACAGGGGTCATTCAGTACTTC. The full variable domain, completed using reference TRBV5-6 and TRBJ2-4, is DAGVTQSPTHLIKTRGQQVTLRCSPKSGHDTVSWYQQALGQGPQFIFQYYEEEERQRGNFPDRFSGHQFPNYSSELNVNALLLGDSALYLCASSRTTGVIQYFGAGTRLSVL.

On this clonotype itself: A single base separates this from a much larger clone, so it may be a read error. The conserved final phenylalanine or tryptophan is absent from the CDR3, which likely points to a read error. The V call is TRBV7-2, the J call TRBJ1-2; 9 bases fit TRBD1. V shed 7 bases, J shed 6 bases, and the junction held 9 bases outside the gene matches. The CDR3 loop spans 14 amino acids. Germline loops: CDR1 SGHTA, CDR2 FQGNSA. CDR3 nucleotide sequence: TGTGCCAGCACCCGGGACAGGGTATCAAATGGCTACACCTAC. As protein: CASTRDRVSNGYTY.

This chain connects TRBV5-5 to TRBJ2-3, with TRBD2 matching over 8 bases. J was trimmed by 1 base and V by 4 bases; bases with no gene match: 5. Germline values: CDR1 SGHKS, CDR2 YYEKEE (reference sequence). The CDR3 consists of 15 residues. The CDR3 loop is CASSPTSEGTDTQYF. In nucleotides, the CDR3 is TGTGCCAGCAGCCCGACTAGCGAGGGCACAGATACGCAGTATTTT.

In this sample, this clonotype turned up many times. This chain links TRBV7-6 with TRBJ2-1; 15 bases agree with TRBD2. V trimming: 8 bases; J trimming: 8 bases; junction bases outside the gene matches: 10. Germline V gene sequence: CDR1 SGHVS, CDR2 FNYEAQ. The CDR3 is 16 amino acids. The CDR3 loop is CASSDGLAGGGYEQFF. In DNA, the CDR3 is TGTGCCAGCTCAGATGGACTAGCGGGAGGGGGCTATGAGCAGTTCTTC.

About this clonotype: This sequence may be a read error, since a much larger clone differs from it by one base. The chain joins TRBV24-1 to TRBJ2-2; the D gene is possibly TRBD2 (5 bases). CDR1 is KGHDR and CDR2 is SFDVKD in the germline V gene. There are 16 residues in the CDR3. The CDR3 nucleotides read TGTGCCACCAGTGATTTGCGTGGCCAGAACACCGGGAAGCTGTTTTTT. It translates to CATSDLRGQNTGKLFF.

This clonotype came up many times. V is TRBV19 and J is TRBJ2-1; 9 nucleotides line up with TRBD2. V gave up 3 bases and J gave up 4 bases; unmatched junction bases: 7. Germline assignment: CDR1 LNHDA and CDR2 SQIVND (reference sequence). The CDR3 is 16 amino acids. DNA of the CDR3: TGTGCCAGTAGTATTCAAGCGGGGGGTACTTACAATGAGCAGTTCTTC. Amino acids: CASSIQAGGTYNEQFF.

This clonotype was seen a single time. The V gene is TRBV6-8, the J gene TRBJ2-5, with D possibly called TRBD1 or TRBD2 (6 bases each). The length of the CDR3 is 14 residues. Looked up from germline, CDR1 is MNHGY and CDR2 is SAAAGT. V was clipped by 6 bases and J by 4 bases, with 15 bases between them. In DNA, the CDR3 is TGTGCCAGCAGAGGGGGGCGGGGACGAGAGACCCAGTACTTC. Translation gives CASRGGRGRETQYF.

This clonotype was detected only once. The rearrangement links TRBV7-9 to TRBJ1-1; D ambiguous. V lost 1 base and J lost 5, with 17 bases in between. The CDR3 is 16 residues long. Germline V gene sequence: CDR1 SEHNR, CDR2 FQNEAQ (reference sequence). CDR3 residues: CASSLGQVTQGTEAFF. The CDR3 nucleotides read TGTGCCAGCAGCTTAGGGCAGGTGACACAAGGGACTGAAGCTTTCTTT.

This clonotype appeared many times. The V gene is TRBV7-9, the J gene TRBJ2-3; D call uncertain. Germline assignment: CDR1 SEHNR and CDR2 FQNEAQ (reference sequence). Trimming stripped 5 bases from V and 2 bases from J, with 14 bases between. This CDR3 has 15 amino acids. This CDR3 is CASSPSAIYTDTQYF. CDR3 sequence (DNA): TGTGCCAGCAGCCCCAGTGCTATTTACACAGATACGCAGTATTTT.